One sample yielded the 32 T cell receptor beta chains listed below, sequenced in a study of T-cell reconstitution after alpha-beta-depleted transplantation in children. Library preparation (for TCRbeta) was performed with unique molecular identifiers. One entry per CDR3 protein, called by TCRdb with MiXCR from the PCR reads. The table lists about 540,000 distinct CDR3 sequences, approximately 20% of them singletons, with 3% to 3.5% in the top ten. The material sequenced was PBMCs from the stem cell graft donor, taken from the stem cell graft. These TCRs come from a human donor who donated a stem cell graft to a child with acute lymphoblastic leukemia.

The V call is TRBV18, the J call TRBJ2-5; TRBD1 aligns across 11 bases. The V segment lost 1 base and the J segment 4 bases; nucleotides outside the gene matches: 2. Germline CDR1 is KGHSH and CDR2 is LQKENI. The CDR3 loop spans 15 amino acids. CDR3 nucleotides: TGTGCCAGCTCACCACGGACAGGGGGCATAGAGACCCAGTACTTC. Protein: CASSPRTGGIETQYF.

This clonotype was seen a handful of times. The rearrangement joins TRBV12-3 or TRBV12-4 to TRBJ1-2; weak D call: TRBD1 (5 bases). CDR3 length: 12 residues. V was cut by 5 bases and J by 6 bases, with 10 bases left in between. In DNA form, the CDR3 reads TGTGCCAGCAGTCGGAGGGGAAATGGCTACACCTTC. It is translated as CASSRRGNGYTF.

The chain links TRBV27 to TRBJ1-2, with TRBD1 matching 7 bases. The CDR3 runs 13 residues. V was pared by 3 bases and J by 8 bases, with 6 bases of the junction left unmatched. Germline V lookup: CDR1 MNHEY, CDR2 SMNVEV (reference sequence). Here the CDR3 DNA reads TGTGCCAGCAGTTTGACAGGGAATTTGGGCTACACCTTC. Amino acid sequence: CASSLTGNLGYTF.

The CDR3 DNA reads as TGCAGCGTTGAATCGGGCGCGGAGGACTTCTACAATGAGCAGTTCTTC. This gives the protein CSVESGAEDFYNEQFF. V and J are TRBV29-1 and TRBJ2-1; a weak D match, TRBD2 (5 bases). Germline CDR1 is SQVTM and CDR2 is ANQGSEA. The CDR3 consists of 16 residues. Between the trimmed V and J ends, which lost 2 bases and 3 bases, there was a span of 17 bases.

The genes are TRBV5-1 and TRBJ1-4; 9 nucleotides align to TRBD1. Germline assignment: CDR1 SGHRS and CDR2 YFSETQ. Trimming took 2 bases from V and 4 from J; bases not matched to a gene: 6. CDR3 length: 16 residues. The CDR3 bases are TGCGCCAGCAGCTTAACAGGGGGCTTGGTTAATGAAAAACTGTTTTTT. Residues: CASSLTGGLVNEKLFF.

The chain has TRBV29-1 and TRBJ1-2, with 10 bases aligning to TRBD1. V gave up 2 bases and J gave up 3 bases; unmatched junction bases: 3. The CDR3 is 14 amino acids. Germline V gene data show CDR1 as SQVTM and CDR2 as ANQGSEA. The CDR3 reads CSVERQGADYGYTF. CDR3 bases: TGCAGCGTTGAACGACAGGGGGCCGACTATGGCTACACCTTC.

The chain combines TRBV5-1 with TRBJ2-3; the D is unclear. The CDR3 contains 13 residues. V was cut by 3 bases and J by 5 bases, with 10 bases left in between. Per the germline V gene, CDR1 is SGHRS and CDR2 is YFSETQ. DNA for the CDR3: TGCGCCAGCAGCTCTGTACCGAGAGATACGCAGTATTTT. Its protein product is CASSSVPRDTQYF. The full variable domain, completed using reference TRBV5-1 and TRBJ2-3, is KAGVTQTPRYLIKTRGQQVTLSCSPISGHRSVSWYQQTPGQGLQFLFEYFSETQRNKGNFPGRFSGRQFSNSRSEMNVSTLELGDSALYLCASSSVPRDTQYFGPGTRLTVL.

This chain uses TRBV20-1 with TRBJ2-3; D not resolved. This CDR3 comprises 12 residues. Trimming stripped 7 bases from V and 0 bases from J, with 8 bases between. Germline lookup yields CDR1 DFQATT and CDR2 SNEGSKA (reference sequence). CDR3 amino acids: CSGQTSTDTQYF. The CDR3, as DNA: TGCAGTGGCCAGACTAGCACAGATACGCAGTATTTT.

This clonotype was seen a few times. This chain links TRBV5-5 with TRBJ2-7; no reliable D call. The CDR3 loop spans 11 amino acids. Germline V gene sequence: CDR1 SGHKS, CDR2 YYEKEE (reference sequence). V was shortened by 6 bases and J by 2 bases, with 6 bases between the two germline ends. CDR3 bases: TGTGCCAGCACCGGAGCCTACGAGCAGTACTTC. The encoded protein is CASTGAYEQYF.

The chain combines TRBV11-1 with TRBJ2-2; a weak D match, TRBD2 (6 bases). V gave up 2 bases and J gave up 0 bases, with 19 bases separating them. The CDR3 covers 19 residues. Looked up from germline, CDR1 is SGHAT and CDR2 is FQDESV (reference sequence). The CDR3 DNA is TGTGCCAGCAGCTTAAACCTTCGGGCGGGGAGGACGAACACCGGGGAGCTGTTTTTT. Its translation is CASSLNLRAGRTNTGELFF.

The rearrangement uses TRBV7-2 and TRBJ1-6; D possibly corresponds to TRBD1 (5 bases). Trimming left V 0 bases short and J 0 bases short, with 12 bases between. Looked up from germline, CDR1 is SGHTA and CDR2 is FQGNSA. This CDR3 spans 18 amino acids. The CDR3 is CASSLAWRQSSYNSPLHF. The CDR3 bases are TGTGCCAGCAGCTTAGCGTGGAGACAGAGCTCCTATAATTCACCCCTCCACTTT.

The chain recombines TRBV6-1 with TRBJ1-1; D is unclear. This CDR3 contains 15 residues. Germline CDR1 reads MNHNS; CDR2 reads SASEGT. V lost 4 bases and J 0 bases, leaving 12 bases between the germline ends. The CDR3 here is CASSVSGTLNTEAFF. Here the CDR3 DNA reads TGTGCCAGCAGTGTCTCCGGCACGCTGAACACTGAAGCTTTCTTT.

The chain links TRBV5-1 to TRBJ1-5; 9 bases are shared with TRBD1. With 0 bases clipped from V and 6 bases from J, the junction kept 4 bases outside the gene matches. CDR1 and CDR2 (germline): SGHRS, YFSETQ. The CDR3 consists of 15 residues. The CDR3 DNA reads as TGCGCCAGCAGCTTGGAAGGGACAGGGCCTCAGCCCCAGCATTTT. Translating it yields CASSLEGTGPQPQHF.

This clonotype was picked up a small number of times. This chain connects TRBV5-1 to TRBJ2-1; TRBD1 or TRBD2 may be the D gene (5 bases each). Per germline, CDR1 SGHRS and CDR2 YFSETQ. Trimming stripped 0 bases from V and 4 bases from J, with 11 bases between. The length of the CDR3 is 15 residues. CDR3 sequence (DNA): TGCGCCAGCAGCTTGGAATTTGGGGGTTACAATGAGCAGTTCTTC. Translating gives CASSLEFGGYNEQFF.

The rearrangement links TRBV3-1 to TRBJ1-1; D is unresolved. The germline V gene encodes CDR1 LGHDT and CDR2 YNNKEL (reference sequence). The V and J ends lost 0 bases and 2 bases respectively, with 13 bases between them. CDR3 length equals 16 residues. CDR3: CASSQDPGWGNTEAFF. The DNA of the CDR3 is TGTGCCAGCAGCCAAGATCCGGGTTGGGGTAACACTGAAGCTTTCTTT.

This clonotype was counted only a few times. The V and J genes are TRBV6-1 and TRBJ2-1, with TRBD2 matching over 10 bases. V lost 6 bases to trimming and J lost 9 bases; unmatched junction nucleotides: 8. This CDR3 has 14 amino acids. CDR1 and CDR2 from the germline V gene are MNHNS and SASEGT. For the CDR3, the DNA is TGTGCCAGCAGGCTAGCGGGAGCTGGGGGTGAGCAGTTCTTC. Encoded protein: CASRLAGAGGEQFF.

The chain has TRBV4-1 and TRBJ1-4; 7 bases align to TRBD1. The length of the CDR3 is 15 residues. Germline V gene sequence: CDR1 MGHRA, CDR2 YSYEKL. V lost 5 bases to trimming and J lost 0 bases; unmatched junction nucleotides: 3. This CDR3 is CASSTDRATNEKLFF. DNA for the CDR3: TGCGCCAGCAGCACCGACAGGGCAACTAATGAAAAACTGTTTTTT.

This clonotype was seen a few times. The rearrangement joins TRBV2 to TRBJ1-1, with D possibly TRBD1 on 5 matching bases. Trimming stripped 6 bases from V and 1 base from J, with 9 bases between. The CDR3 is 13 amino acids. The germline gives CDR1 SNHLY, CDR2 FYNNEI. The CDR3 reads CASRTGQNTEAFF. Here the CDR3 DNA reads TGTGCCAGCAGAACGGGGCAGAACACTGAAGCTTTCTTT. Supplemented by reference TRBV2 and TRBJ1-1, the full variable domain reads EPEVTQTPSHQVTQMGQEVILRCVPISNHLYFYWYRQILGQKVEFLVSFYNNEISEKSEIFDDQFSVERPDGSNFTLKIRSTKLEDSAMYFCASRTGQNTEAFFGQGTRLTVV.

This clonotype was seen only a few times. CDR3: CASSLVAGADGYTF. In DNA, the CDR3 is TGTGCCAGCAGCTTAGTCGCAGGGGCAGATGGCTACACCTTC. The chain joins TRBV7-9 to TRBJ1-2; tentatively, D is TRBD1 (6 bases). Trimming took 1 base from V and 6 from J, leaving 12 bases between them. The CDR3 is made up of 14 amino acids. The V gene's germline CDR1 is SEHNR and CDR2 FQNEAQ (reference sequence).

In its sample, this clonotype was seen a few times. The DNA of the CDR3 is TGCGCCAGCAGCCGGGACAACTACTACGAGCAGTACTTC. Translation gives CASSRDNYYEQYF. The rearrangement links TRBV5-1 to TRBJ2-7; TRBD1 might be the D (6 bases). Germline V gene sequence: CDR1 SGHRS, CDR2 YFSETQ. The CDR3 is 13 amino acids. The germline V and J ends were trimmed by 4 bases and 3 bases, with 11 bases remaining between them.

The chain couples TRBV7-9 to TRBJ2-7; possibly TRBD1 or TRBD2 for D (6 bases each). This CDR3 is 14 amino acids long. In germline, CDR1 is SEHNR, CDR2 FQNEAQ (reference sequence). Deletions cut 6 bases from V and 2 bases from J, with 14 bases between. Here the CDR3 DNA reads TGTGCCAGCAGTTTTAAGGGGGGCCCCTACGAGCAGTACTTC. Amino acid sequence: CASSFKGGPYEQYF.

This clonotype was detected a few times. The chain couples TRBV2 to TRBJ1-5; D might be TRBD1 (5 bases). Germline-derived CDR1 and CDR2 are SNHLY and FYNNEI. Trimming shortened V by 6 bases and J by 2 bases, and 8 bases separated the two germline ends. The CDR3 is 13 amino acids. As DNA, the CDR3 is TGTGCCAGCAGGCGGGGGGGCAATCAGCCCCAGCATTTT. It translates to CASRRGGNQPQHF.

The chain links TRBV6-2 or TRBV6-3 to TRBJ2-1; 9 positions match TRBD2. Per the germline V gene, CDR1 is MNHEY and CDR2 is SVGEGT. The CDR3 length is 15 residues. The junction had 5 bases not matched to a gene; V was cut back by 6 bases and J by 2 bases. The DNA of the CDR3 is TGTGCCAGCAGGAATTCTAGCGGGGCCTACAATGAGCAGTTCTTC. This encodes CASRNSSGAYNEQFF.

This clonotype showed up just a few times. CDR3 amino acids: CASSFRTNNEQFF. In DNA form, the CDR3 reads TGTGCCAGCAGCTTCAGGACTAACAATGAGCAGTTCTTC. The chain joins TRBV7-7 to TRBJ2-1, with D perhaps TRBD2 (6 bases). In germline, CDR1 is SSHAT, CDR2 FNYEAQ (reference sequence). V lost 3 bases to trimming and J lost 5 bases, with 8 bases between them. CDR3 length: 13 amino acids.

This clonotype has only a few counts. This chain uses TRBV7-3 with TRBJ2-1; D is undetermined. V lost 5 bases to trimming and J lost 0 bases, with 8 bases between them. Germline assignment: CDR1 SGHTA and CDR2 FQGTGA. CDR3 size: 14 residues. The CDR3 DNA is TGTGCCAGCAGCCCCGTAGACTCCTACAATGAGCAGTTCTTC. Protein product: CASSPVDSYNEQFF.

The chain has TRBV5-6 and TRBJ2-4; the D is unclear. Germline V lookup: CDR1 SGHDT, CDR2 YYEEEE. The CDR3 consists of 14 residues. Trimming removed 2 bases at V and 7 bases at J, with 13 bases between. In nucleotides, the CDR3 is TGTGCCAGCAGCTTCATAGCTCCTGGGAACATTCAGTACTTC. This encodes CASSFIAPGNIQYF.

The chain combines TRBV15 with TRBJ2-1; D unclear. This CDR3 comprises 14 residues. The germline CDR1 and CDR2 sequences are LNHNV and YYDKDF (reference sequence). With 0 bases removed from V and 7 bases from J, the gap between germline ends came to 10 bases. As DNA, the CDR3 is TGTGCCACCAGCAGAGATGGGTCCGGAAATGAGCAGTTCTTC. Its protein product is CATSRDGSGNEQFF.

This clonotype was recorded a few times. The V gene is TRBV4-1, the J gene TRBJ2-3; D unclear. Trimming pared 3 bases from V and 0 bases from J, leaving 13 bases between. CDR3 length: 16 amino acids. Germline values: CDR1 MGHRA, CDR2 YSYEKL. CDR3 DNA: TGCGCCAGCAGCCAGTACGGGTCCCTGAGCACAGATACGCAGTATTTT. Protein: CASSQYGSLSTDTQYF.

This clonotype has more than one count but fewer than ten. This rearrangement joins TRBV27 to TRBJ2-7; no clear D gene. Germline CDR1 and CDR2: MNHEY and SMNVEV (reference sequence). V was trimmed by 3 bases and J by 2 bases, leaving 8 bases between them. The CDR3 is made up of 13 amino acids. The CDR3 here is CASSLPNAYEQYF. DNA for the CDR3: TGTGCCAGCAGTTTGCCGAACGCCTACGAGCAGTACTTC.

This clonotype appeared a few times. CDR3 nucleotide sequence: TGTGCCAGCAGTTTTTCGATCCGACTAGCGTCTCTAGGTCATGAGCAGTTCTTC. Protein sequence: CASSFSIRLASLGHEQFF. This rearrangement joins TRBV27 to TRBJ2-1, with 8 positions matching TRBD2. The V gene's germline CDR1 is MNHEY and CDR2 SMNVEV (reference sequence). The trim removed 3 bases at V and 8 bases at J, leaving 18 bases unmatched. This CDR3 spans 18 amino acids.

This chain connects TRBV12-3 or TRBV12-4 to TRBJ2-1, with D unresolved. The CDR3 has 12 amino acids. Trimming stripped 7 bases from V and 11 bases from J, with 15 bases between. The CDR3 loop is CASTADWSQQFF. In nucleotides, the CDR3 is TGTGCCAGCACCGCTGACTGGTCCCAGCAGTTCTTC.

This clonotype was seen a few times. V usage is TRBV12-5 and J usage is TRBJ2-5; 7 nucleotides line up with TRBD1. V shed 1 base and J 5 bases; nucleotides not matched to a gene: 4. Germline CDR1 LGHNT, CDR2 FRNRAP. The CDR3 has 14 amino acids. CDR3 nucleotides: TGTGCTAGTGGTTTGGAACAGGGGATGGAGACCCAGTACTTC. Translation: CASGLEQGMETQYF.